A single sample is the source of the 31 T cell receptor beta chains below, sequenced in a study of blood T cells in healthy people across ages. Primers used in a second PCR of about 6 to 11 cycles were a sample-barcoded 5' primer and a J-beta primer mix. TCRdb passed the 5' RACE reads through MiXCR, listing each CDR3 protein once. The repertoire holds fewer than 900,000 distinct CDR3 sequences, with 30% to 45% as singletons. Sequencing was carried out using blood. These receptor sequences come from a man between 18 and 35 years old in good health.

V usage is TRBV6-6 and J usage is TRBJ1-4, with a possible D match to TRBD1 (5 bases). Germline V gene lookup returns CDR1 MNHNY and CDR2 SVGAGI (reference sequence). This CDR3 region has 14 residues. Deletions cut 10 bases from V and 0 bases from J, with 12 bases between. In nucleotides, the CDR3 is TGTGCCACCGTCAGGGAATCAACTAATGAAAAACTGTTTTTT. Its protein product is CATVRESTNEKLFF.

Turning to this clonotype: A single base separates this from a much larger clone, so it may be a read error. The V gene is TRBV20-1, the J gene TRBJ2-1; D not certain. CDR1 is DFQATT, CDR2 SNEGSKA, per germline (reference sequence). CDR3 length: 12 residues. Trimming took off 6 bases at V and 10 bases at J, with 16 bases between the two ends. For the CDR3, the DNA is TGCAGTGCCCAACACAGCACCTACGAGCAGTTCTTC. It encodes CSAQHSTYEQFF.

The rearrangement joins TRBV6-2 or TRBV6-3 to TRBJ1-5, with a weak D call TRBD1 (5 bases). The germline gives CDR1 MNHEY, CDR2 SVGEGT. The V gene lost 4 bases and the J gene lost 0 bases, with 19 bases spanning the gap. This CDR3 contains 18 residues. The CDR3 DNA reads TGTGCCAGCAGTTGGGGCTTTTCGTCGGGGGTTAGCAATCAGCCCCAGCATTTT. Its protein is CASSWGFSSGVSNQPQHF.

The sample holds many counts of this clonotype. V and J are TRBV15 and TRBJ2-7; D might be TRBD1 (6 bases). Between the trimmed V and J ends, which lost 5 bases and 2 bases, there was a span of 22 bases. The CDR3 loop spans 17 amino acids. Germline CDR1 reads LNHNV; CDR2 reads YYDKDF (reference sequence). The CDR3 here is CATSRRDTNYPTYEQYF. CDR3 DNA sequence: TGTGCCACCAGCCGCCGGGACACAAATTATCCCACCTACGAGCAGTACTTC.

The chain couples TRBV4-3 to TRBJ2-6; a weak D match, TRBD1 (5 bases). This CDR3 comprises 15 residues. The germline V gene encodes CDR1 LGHNA and CDR2 YSLEER. V gave up 3 bases and J gave up 7 bases, with 13 bases separating them. CDR3 loop: CASSQAQGRANVLTF. As DNA, the CDR3 is TGCGCCAGCAGCCAGGCTCAGGGAAGAGCCAACGTCCTGACTTTC.

This clonotype was seen repeatedly, ten times or more. This chain connects TRBV6-2 or TRBV6-3 to TRBJ2-7; D might be TRBD2 (6 bases). The CDR3 consists of 13 residues. Germline CDR1 MNHEY, CDR2 SVGEGT. Trimming removed 6 bases at V and 0 bases at J, with 9 bases between. CDR3: CASRTGVSYEQYF. CDR3 in DNA: TGTGCCAGCAGGACGGGAGTCTCCTACGAGCAGTACTTC.

For this clonotype: A much larger clone differs from this one at a single base, so this may be a read error. CDR3 nucleotides: TGTGCCAGCAGCCTCCAGCCCCTGGTGGCTGGCTACAATGAGCAGTTCTTC. Translating it yields CASSLQPLVAGYNEQFF. The V gene is TRBV7-2, the J gene TRBJ2-1; D not certain. There are 17 residues in the CDR3. The V end lost 5 bases, the J end lost 3 bases, and 20 bases lay between the germline ends. CDR1 is SGHTA and CDR2 is FQGNSA in the germline V gene.

This clonotype was counted ten times or more. The J gene is TRBJ2-1, the V gene TRBV4-1; TRBD1 or TRBD2 may be the D gene (5 bases each). The CDR3 is 13 amino acids. Trimming removed 5 bases from V and 8 bases from J, with 13 bases in between. Germline V gene lookup returns CDR1 MGHRA and CDR2 YSYEKL. DNA for the CDR3: TGCGCCAGCAGCTCTAGAGGGGCGTATGAGCAGTTCTTC. It codes for CASSSRGAYEQFF.

The sample holds many counts of this clonotype. CDR3 sequence: CSGRAVPSPGETQYF. DNA of the CDR3: TGCAGTGGACGGGCCGTCCCAAGCCCGGGGGAGACCCAGTACTTC. This rearrangement joins TRBV20-1 to TRBJ2-5; perhaps TRBD2 as D (5 bases). The germline V and J ends were trimmed by 7 bases and 5 bases, with 23 bases remaining between them. This CDR3 spans 15 amino acids. CDR1 is DFQATT and CDR2 is SNEGSKA in the germline V gene (reference sequence).

Comments on this clonotype: One base away lies a much larger clone, so this may be a sequencing read error. V gene TRBV4-3 combines with J gene TRBJ2-1, with D possibly TRBD2 on 5 matching bases. The CDR3 extends over 14 amino acids. Trimming removed 1 base from V and 13 bases from J, with 17 bases in between. Looked up from germline, CDR1 is LGHNA and CDR2 is YSLEER. The CDR3 loop reads CASSQVGSGETQFF. The CDR3, as DNA: TGCGCCAGCAGCCAAGTCGGGTCCGGGGAGACCCAGTTCTTC.

The table lists this clonotype with a few counts. The gene calls are TRBV9 and TRBJ2-7, with a tentative D call TRBD1 (5 bases). With 0 bases removed from V and 7 bases from J, the gap between germline ends came to 14 bases. This CDR3 has 14 amino acids. In germline, CDR1 is SGDLS, CDR2 YYNGEE. The CDR3 DNA reads TGTGCCAGCAGCGTAGGGGGCAGGGATCGAGAGCAGTACTTC. It specifies CASSVGGRDREQYF.

The rearrangement links TRBV10-3 to TRBJ1-5; D uncertain. The CDR3 runs to 12 residues. V was cut by 2 bases and J by 4 bases, with 3 bases left in between. CDR1 and CDR2 (germline): ENHRY, SYGVKD. The CDR3 is CAISEGNQPQHF. The CDR3 DNA sequence: TGTGCCATCAGTGAGGGGAATCAGCCCCAGCATTTT.

Note on this clonotype: A much larger clone differs by one base, so this may be a read error. The rearrangement uses TRBV4-3 and TRBJ2-1; D possibly corresponds to TRBD2 (5 bases). CDR1 is LGHNA, CDR2 YSLEER, per germline. CDR3 length: 14 amino acids. CDR3 sequence (DNA): TGCGCCAGCAGCCAAGATAGAACGGGGAATGGGCAGTTCTTC. Protein product: CASSQDRTGNGQFF.

The CDR3 spells CARTFREGTEAFF. The CDR3 DNA reads TGTGCCCGCACCTTTAGGGAGGGCACTGAAGCTTTCTTT. V is TRBV7-9 and J is TRBJ1-1; D is ambiguous. The CDR3 is made up of 13 amino acids. Trimming pared 11 bases from V and 4 bases from J, leaving 17 bases between. In germline, CDR1 is SEHNR, CDR2 FQNEAQ (reference sequence).

The chain employs TRBV24-1 and TRBJ1-5; D uncertain. Germline CDR1 KGHDR, CDR2 SFDVKD. The CDR3 runs 12 residues. Trimming took off 4 bases at V and 3 bases at J, with 3 bases between the two ends. Here the CDR3 reads CATSEVNQPQHF. The CDR3 DNA follows: TGTGCCACCAGTGAAGTCAATCAGCCCCAGCATTTT.

The V gene is TRBV7-2, the J gene TRBJ2-1; TRBD1 might be the D (5 bases). CDR1 SGHTA and CDR2 FQGNSA come from the germline V gene. V lost 5 bases, J lost 10 bases, and 15 bases lay in between. The CDR3 is made up of 13 amino acids. CDR3: CASSRLGEREQFF. DNA of the CDR3: TGTGCCAGCAGCCGATTAGGGGAAAGGGAGCAGTTCTTC.

The chain uses TRBV4-3 and TRBJ2-3; 7 bases align to TRBD1. Trimming removed 2 bases from V and 0 bases from J; junction bases left unmatched: 2. The CDR3 covers 15 residues. Germline CDR1 is LGHNA and CDR2 is YSLEER. The CDR3 is CASSQLRGSTDTQYF. CDR3 DNA sequence: TGCGCCAGCAGCCAACTCAGGGGGAGCACAGATACGCAGTATTTT.

Notes on this clonotype: A single base separates this from a much larger clone, so it may be a read error. CDR3 sequence reads: CASRPDEFQETQFF. CDR3 DNA sequence: TGCGCCAGCAGACCGGACGAATTCCAAGAGACCCAGTTCTTC. V and J are TRBV5-1 and TRBJ2-5; D unclear. Matching the DNA end better, TRBJ2-1 makes the J call doubtful. CDR1 SGHRS and CDR2 YFSETQ come from the germline V gene. The CDR3 loop spans 14 amino acids.

This clonotype was detected many times. The DNA of the CDR3 is TGTGCCATCAGTGAGTCGCAGGGAACCACAGATACGCAGTATTTT. It encodes CAISESQGTTDTQYF. The chain is built from TRBV10-3 and TRBJ2-3; D perhaps matches TRBD1 (5 bases). Trimming removed 0 bases at V and 2 bases at J, with 9 bases between. CDR1 is ENHRY, CDR2 SYGVKD, per germline. This CDR3 is 15 amino acids long.

The V and J genes are TRBV25-1 and TRBJ2-5; D may be TRBD2 (5 bases). Trimming took 5 bases from V and 0 from J, leaving 10 bases between them. Germline-derived CDR1 and CDR2 are MGHDK and SYGVNS. The CDR3 is 14 amino acids. CDR3 protein: CASSQRRYQETQYF. As DNA, the CDR3 is TGTGCCAGCAGTCAGAGGAGGTACCAAGAGACCCAGTACTTC.

The chain employs TRBV5-1 and TRBJ1-5; D is possibly TRBD1 (6 bases). Germline CDR1 SGHRS, CDR2 YFSETQ. This CDR3 contains 14 residues. The ends were cut back, 4 bases at V and 2 bases at J, with 10 bases in the middle. Here the CDR3 reads CASSTGFGNQPQHF. The DNA for the CDR3 is TGCGCCAGCAGCACAGGGTTTGGCAATCAGCCCCAGCATTTT.

Remarks on this clonotype: A read error may explain this, as a much larger clone is one base away. This rearrangement joins TRBV6-5 to TRBJ1-2; a weak D match, TRBD1 (5 bases). CDR3 length equals 12 residues. Between the trimmed V and J ends, which lost 3 bases and 8 bases, there was a span of 10 bases. Germline values: CDR1 MNHEY, CDR2 SVGAGI. The CDR3 loop is CASSYGGSGYTF. In DNA form, the CDR3 reads TGTGCCAGCAGTTATGGGGGGAGCGGCTACACCTTC.

To note about this clonotype: A much larger clone differs from this one at a single base, so this may be a read error. V and J are TRBV4-3 and TRBJ2-7, with 10 bases identical to TRBD1. The CDR3 sequence is 15 residues long. Germline V gives CDR1 LGHNA, CDR2 YSLEER. With V trimmed by 7 bases and J by 2 bases, 8 bases remained unmatched. CDR3 in DNA: TGCGCCAGCAACCAGACCGGACAGGGGGCCTACGAGCAGTACTTC. Amino acid sequence: CASNQTGQGAYEQYF.

This chain links TRBV25-1 with TRBJ1-2, with D unclear. Germline V gene data show CDR1 as MGHDK and CDR2 as SYGVNS. V lost 3 bases and J lost 1, with 9 bases in between. The length of the CDR3 is 14 residues. CDR3 protein: CASSDWTVNYGYTF. DNA of the CDR3: TGTGCCAGCAGTGATTGGACGGTTAACTATGGCTACACCTTC.

The sample holds a few counts of this clonotype. The chain recombines TRBV7-3 with TRBJ1-1, with D unresolved. This CDR3 has 14 amino acids. Germline lookup yields CDR1 SGHTA and CDR2 FQGTGA. V lost 1 base and J 6 bases, leaving 12 bases between the germline ends. The CDR3 sequence is CASSLNVGSAEAFF. The CDR3, as DNA: TGTGCCAGCAGCTTAAACGTGGGTAGCGCTGAAGCTTTCTTT.

This chain uses TRBV7-2 with TRBJ2-1; D gene uncertain. The CDR3 extends over 15 amino acids. V dropped 5 bases and J dropped 0 bases, with 11 bases sitting between them. In germline, CDR1 is SGHTA, CDR2 FQGNSA. CDR3 DNA sequence: TGTGCCAGCAGCCCCCATACGACCTCCTACAATGAGCAGTTCTTC. Translation: CASSPHTTSYNEQFF.

With respect to this clonotype: This could be a read error, since a much larger clone is one nucleotide away. V is TRBV12-3 or TRBV12-4 and J is TRBJ2-3; 13 bases map to TRBD2. V lost 6 bases, J lost 4 bases, and 13 bases stayed unmatched. The CDR3 runs 18 residues. The chain's CDR3 is CASSQGGLAGRFADTQYF. CDR3 nucleotides: TGTGCCAGCAGCCAAGGGGGACTAGCGGGGAGGTTCGCAGATACGCAGTATTTT.

To note about this clonotype: Germline and junction disagree at one end, which may indicate a read error. The gene calls are TRBV6-5 and TRBJ2-7, with 9 bases that match TRBD1. The CDR3 length is 15 residues. CDR1 MNHEY and CDR2 SVGAGI come from the germline V gene. CDR3 region: CASSYGTGSAYEQYF. The CDR3, as DNA: TGCGCCAGCAGTTACGGGACAGGGTCCGCCTACGAGCAGTACTTC.

This chain joins TRBV6-2 or TRBV6-3 and TRBJ2-7; maybe TRBD2 (5 bases). Germline V gene data show CDR1 as MNHEY and CDR2 as SVGEGT. This CDR3 is 15 amino acids long. V was clipped by 3 bases and J by 2 bases, with 14 bases between them. The CDR3, as DNA: TGTGCCAGCAGTTATGGCGGACTGAGCGCCTACGAGCAGTACTTC. Amino acid sequence: CASSYGGLSAYEQYF.

This chain connects TRBV20-1 to TRBJ1-5, with 7 bases fitting TRBD1. Germline CDR1 DFQATT, CDR2 SNEGSKA (reference sequence). The junction had 11 bases not matched to a gene; V was cut back by 6 bases and J by 0 bases. The CDR3 consists of 16 residues. The CDR3 DNA reads TGCAGTGCCGCGGCAGGGACAGACGATAGCAATCAGCCCCAGCATTTT. Its translation: CSAAAGTDDSNQPQHF.

This sequence joins TRBV11-2 and TRBJ2-1; D not resolved. The germline V gene encodes CDR1 SGHAT and CDR2 FQNNGV. CDR3 size: 17 residues. V was clipped by 5 bases and J by 0 bases, with 17 bases between them. The CDR3 sequence is CASSNPLRGRSYNEQFF. The CDR3 coding sequence is TGTGCCAGCAGCAATCCCCTGCGCGGCCGCTCCTACAATGAGCAGTTCTTC.